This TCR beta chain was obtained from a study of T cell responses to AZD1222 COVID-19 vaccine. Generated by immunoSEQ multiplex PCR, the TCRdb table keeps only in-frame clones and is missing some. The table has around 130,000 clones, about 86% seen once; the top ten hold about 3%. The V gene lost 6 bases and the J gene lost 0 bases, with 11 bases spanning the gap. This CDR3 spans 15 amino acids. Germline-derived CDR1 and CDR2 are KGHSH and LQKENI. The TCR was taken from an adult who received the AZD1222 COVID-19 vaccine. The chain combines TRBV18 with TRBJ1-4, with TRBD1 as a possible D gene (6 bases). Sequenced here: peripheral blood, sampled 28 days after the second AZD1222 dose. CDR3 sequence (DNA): TGTGCCAGCTCGGTACAGGGTGCAACTAATGAAAAACTGTTTTTT. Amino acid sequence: CASSVQGATNEKLFF.